Sequencing of this TCR beta chain was carried out in a study of OX40 agonist ivuxolimab in advanced cancers. The repertoire was sequenced with immunoSEQ multiplex PCR; TCRdb's copy has only in-frame clones and lacks some. The sample has 54,000 or so clones; approximately 84% are singletons. This CDR3 spans 15 amino acids. V lost 0 bases and J 3 bases, leaving 12 bases between the germline ends. Per the germline V gene, CDR1 is MNHEY and CDR2 is SVGAGI. This TCR came from an adult with an advanced solid tumor such as melanoma, head and neck, liver or kidney cancer. Here the sequenced sample was CD4+ or CD8+ T cells sorted from blood, taken in a trial of the OX40 agonist ivuxolimab. The J gene is TRBJ2-7, the V gene TRBV6-5; no definite D call. CDR3 DNA sequence: TGTGCCAGCAGTTACTCGGGTCAGGATAACTACGAGCAGTACTTC. Translation gives CASSYSGQDNYEQYF.